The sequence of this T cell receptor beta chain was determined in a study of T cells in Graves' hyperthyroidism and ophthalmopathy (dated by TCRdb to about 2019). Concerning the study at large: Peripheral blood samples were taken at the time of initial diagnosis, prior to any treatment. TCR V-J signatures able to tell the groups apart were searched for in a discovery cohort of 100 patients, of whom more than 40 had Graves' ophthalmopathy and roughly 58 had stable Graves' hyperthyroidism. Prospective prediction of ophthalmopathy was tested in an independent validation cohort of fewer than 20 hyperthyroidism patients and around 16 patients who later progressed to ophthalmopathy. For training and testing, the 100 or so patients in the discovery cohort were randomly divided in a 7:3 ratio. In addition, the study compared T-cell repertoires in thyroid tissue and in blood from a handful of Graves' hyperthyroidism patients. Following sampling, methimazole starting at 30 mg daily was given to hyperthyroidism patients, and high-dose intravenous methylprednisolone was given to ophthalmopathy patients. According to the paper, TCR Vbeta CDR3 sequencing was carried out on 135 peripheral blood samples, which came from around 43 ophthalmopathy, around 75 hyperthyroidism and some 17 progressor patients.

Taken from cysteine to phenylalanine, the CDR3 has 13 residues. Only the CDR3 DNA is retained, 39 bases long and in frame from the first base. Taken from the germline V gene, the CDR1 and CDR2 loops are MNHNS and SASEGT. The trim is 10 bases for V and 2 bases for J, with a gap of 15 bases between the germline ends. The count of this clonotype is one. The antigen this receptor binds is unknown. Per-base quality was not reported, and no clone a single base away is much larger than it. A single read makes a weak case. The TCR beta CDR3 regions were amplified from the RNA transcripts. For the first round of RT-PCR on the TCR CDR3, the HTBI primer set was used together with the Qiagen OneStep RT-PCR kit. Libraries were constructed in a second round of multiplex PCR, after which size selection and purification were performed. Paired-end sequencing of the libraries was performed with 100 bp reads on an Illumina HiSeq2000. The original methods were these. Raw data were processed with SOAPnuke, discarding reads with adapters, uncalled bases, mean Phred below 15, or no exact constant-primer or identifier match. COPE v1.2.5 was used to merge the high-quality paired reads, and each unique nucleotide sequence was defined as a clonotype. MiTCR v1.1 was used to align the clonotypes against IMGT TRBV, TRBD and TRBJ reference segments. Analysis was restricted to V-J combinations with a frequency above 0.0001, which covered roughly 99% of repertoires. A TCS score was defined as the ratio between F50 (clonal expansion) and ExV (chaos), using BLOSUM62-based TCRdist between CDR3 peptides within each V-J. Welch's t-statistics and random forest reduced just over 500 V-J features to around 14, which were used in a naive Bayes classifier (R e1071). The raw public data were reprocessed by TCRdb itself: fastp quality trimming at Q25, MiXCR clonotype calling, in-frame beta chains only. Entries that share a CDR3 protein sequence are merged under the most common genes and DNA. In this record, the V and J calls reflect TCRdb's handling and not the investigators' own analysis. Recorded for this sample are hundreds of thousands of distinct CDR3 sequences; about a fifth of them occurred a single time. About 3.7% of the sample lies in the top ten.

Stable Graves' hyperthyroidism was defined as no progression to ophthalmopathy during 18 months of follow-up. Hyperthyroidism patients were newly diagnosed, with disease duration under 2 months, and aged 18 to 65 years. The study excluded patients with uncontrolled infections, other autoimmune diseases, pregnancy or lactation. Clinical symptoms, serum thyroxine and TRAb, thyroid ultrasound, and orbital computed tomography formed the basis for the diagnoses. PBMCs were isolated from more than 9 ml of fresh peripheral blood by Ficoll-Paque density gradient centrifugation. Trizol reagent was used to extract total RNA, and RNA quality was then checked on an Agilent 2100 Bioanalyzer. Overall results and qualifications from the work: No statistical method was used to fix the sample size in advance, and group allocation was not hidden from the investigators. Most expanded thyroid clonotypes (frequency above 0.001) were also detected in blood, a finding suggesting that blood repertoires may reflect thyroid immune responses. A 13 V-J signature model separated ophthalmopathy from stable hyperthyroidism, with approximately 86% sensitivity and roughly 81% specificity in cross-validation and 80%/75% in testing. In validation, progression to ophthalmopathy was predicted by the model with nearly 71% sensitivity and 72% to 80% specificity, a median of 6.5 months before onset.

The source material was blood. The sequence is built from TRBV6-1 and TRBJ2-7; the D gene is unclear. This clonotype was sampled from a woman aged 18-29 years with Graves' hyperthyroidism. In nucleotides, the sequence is TGTGCCACCCTTGGTGACAACACCTACGAGCAGTACTTC. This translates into CATLGDNTYEQYF.